The source of this TCR beta chain is a study of cytomegalovirus exposure and HLA in healthy donors. Study-level results: Investigators reported 150 to 200 TCR beta chains as tied to cytomegalovirus.

The PCR used 60 Vbeta and 13 Jbeta primers. Generated by immunoSEQ multiplex PCR, the TCRdb table keeps only in-frame clones and is missing some. Counted here are around 110,000 clones, around 86% occurring once; the ten biggest clones make up 3% to 5%. With 0 bases removed from V and 3 bases from J, the gap between germline ends came to 3 bases. Germline V CDR1 and CDR2: MNHEY, SVGAGI. The CDR3 consists of 13 residues. This clone came up once. Its antigen is undetermined. This TCR was recovered from a young woman in good health and CMV-seronegative. J is TRBJ1-5 and V is TRBV6-5; D gene unclear. Sample: PBMCs. Here the CDR3 reads CASSYSINQPQHF. In DNA form, the CDR3 reads TGTGCCAGCAGTTACTCCATCAATCAGCCCCAGCATTTT.